This TCR beta chain stems from a study of CD4 T cells in relation to SARS-CoV-2 and coronaviruses. The germline gives CDR1 MGHDK, CDR2 SYGVNS. Trimming stripped 1 base from V and 3 bases from J, with 4 bases between. The CDR3 has 12 amino acids. CD4+ T cells from unexposed donors were obtained before the COVID-19 pandemic (2011-2018). The cells were cultured for 10 days before CD4+ T cells were isolated. Cells permitting, SARS-CoV-2 S/N and four cold-coronavirus spikes were tested on unexposed-donor CD4+ T cells. About this clone: Its antigen is currently unknown.

Measured with immunoSEQ multiplex PCR; TCRdb has only the in-frame clones, and not every one. The sample yields about 26,000 clones, around 67% seen once. The chain employs TRBV25-1 and TRBJ2-7, with D hard to call. Sequencing was done on a sample of CD4+ T cells from PBMCs, cultured in vitro. The source is a human donor in good health. The CDR3 protein is CASSELDYEQYF. CDR3 DNA: TGTGCCAGCAGTGAATTGGACTACGAGCAGTACTTC.